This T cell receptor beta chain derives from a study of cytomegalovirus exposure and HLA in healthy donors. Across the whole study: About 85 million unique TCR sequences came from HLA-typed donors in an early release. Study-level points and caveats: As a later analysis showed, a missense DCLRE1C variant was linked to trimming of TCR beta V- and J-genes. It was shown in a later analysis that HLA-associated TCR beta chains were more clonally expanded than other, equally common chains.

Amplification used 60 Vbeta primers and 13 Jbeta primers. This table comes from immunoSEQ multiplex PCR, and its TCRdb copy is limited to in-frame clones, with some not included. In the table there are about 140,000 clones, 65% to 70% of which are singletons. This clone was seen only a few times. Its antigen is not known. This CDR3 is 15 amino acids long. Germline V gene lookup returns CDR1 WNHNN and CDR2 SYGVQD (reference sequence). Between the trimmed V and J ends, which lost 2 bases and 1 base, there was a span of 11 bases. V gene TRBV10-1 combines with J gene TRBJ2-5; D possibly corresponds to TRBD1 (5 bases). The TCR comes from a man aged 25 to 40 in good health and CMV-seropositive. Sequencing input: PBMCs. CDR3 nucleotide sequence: TGCGCCAGCAGTGAGGGAGTTGGGGCCCAAGAGACCCAGTACTTC. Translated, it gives CASSEGVGAQETQYF.